This TCR beta chain was captured in a study of cytomegalovirus exposure and HLA in healthy donors. Broader study findings: According to reports, the classifier identified cytomegalovirus status with high specificity and sensitivity. The CMV antigen specificity of a few CMV-associated chains was confirmed through in vitro analysis.

CDR1 is SQVTM, CDR2 ANQGSEA, per germline. The V and J ends lost 6 bases and 5 bases, in that order; junction bases with no gene match: 3. The CDR3 consists of 14 residues. Generated by immunoSEQ multiplex PCR, the TCRdb table keeps only in-frame clones and is missing some. Of about 160,000 clones in the sample, 88% were seen once. Regarding this clone: Its antigen remains unknown.

The donors were part of the roughly 120-subject validation cohort, which stood apart from the roughly 700-subject first cohort. The source of this sequence is a young man in good health and CMV-seronegative. This chain uses TRBV29-1 with TRBJ2-1; the match to TRBD2 covers 14 bases. Sequences were obtained from PBMCs. CDR3 DNA: TGCAGCGTGATGGGACTAGCGGGAGACAATGAGCAGTTCTTC. It is translated as CSVMGLAGDNEQFF.